Below are 20 T cell receptor beta chains sequenced from a single sample in a study of shared clonotypes between healthy human individuals. Using immunoSEQ multiplex PCR, the repertoire was profiled, and TCRdb retains in-frame clones only, with some absent. Of 2 million to 2.5 million clones in the sample, 85% to 95% were seen once. Sequencing used naive CD4+ T cells sorted from blood. Subset: CD45RA+ positively selected. The receptor source for this set is a man in his late teens or twenties in good health.

The chain joins TRBV6-6 to TRBJ1-3, with 8 bases that match TRBD1. Trimming took 11 bases from V and 2 from J; bases not matched to a gene: 5. CDR1 and CDR2 (germline): MNHNY, SVGAGI (reference sequence). The CDR3 consists of 13 residues. The CDR3 sequence: CAGTRGPGNTIYF. The CDR3 DNA reads as TGTGCCGGCACCAGGGGGCCTGGAAACACCATATATTTT.

About this clone: The final CDR3 position lacks the conserved phenylalanine or tryptophan, pointing to a likely read error. The DNA is left out, because the CDR3 cannot be placed on it with certainty; the CDR3 is given as TCRdb lists it. The V gene is TRBV6-1, the J gene TRBJ1-4. Germline V lookup: CDR1 MNHNS, CDR2 SASEGT. Including both end residues, the CDR3 is 8 amino acids long. CDR3 protein: CASRGAAC.

This chain joins TRBV11-2 and TRBJ2-7, with unresolved D. The CDR3 runs 14 residues. Germline CDR1 is SGHAT and CDR2 is FQNNGV. V was shortened by 1 base and J by 3 bases, with 10 bases between the two germline ends. CDR3 residues: CASSLGVLLYEQYF. CDR3 DNA: TGTGCCAGCAGCTTAGGAGTCCTCCTCTACGAGCAGTACTTC.

In DNA, the CDR3 is TGTGCCAGCAGCTTTGGGAGCAGGAGCTCCTATAATTCACCCCTCCACTTT. This translates into CASSFGSRSSYNSPLHF. The chain couples TRBV7-9 to TRBJ1-6; D call uncertain. In germline, CDR1 is SEHNR, CDR2 FQNEAQ (reference sequence). Between the trimmed V and J ends, which lost 3 bases and 0 bases, there was a span of 12 bases. This CDR3 contains 17 residues.

The J gene is TRBJ2-1, the V gene TRBV7-3; tentatively, D is TRBD1 (5 bases). V lost 6 bases and J 3 bases, leaving 12 bases between the germline ends. CDR1 SGHTA and CDR2 FQGTGA come from the germline V gene. This CDR3 comprises 14 residues. CDR3 nucleotides: TGTGCCAGCAGTCCTGACAGCCTCTACAATGAGCAGTTCTTC. Its translation is CASSPDSLYNEQFF.

The chain recombines TRBV5-4 with TRBJ2-1, with 8 bases aligning to TRBD2. The germline V gene has CDR1 SGHNT and CDR2 YYREEE (reference sequence). The CDR3 contains 16 residues. Unmatched junction bases numbered 7, after V lost 2 bases and J lost 3 bases. For the CDR3, the DNA is TGTGCCAGCAGCTTAGGGGGACTAGGGTACTACAATGAGCAGTTCTTC. Its translation is CASSLGGLGYYNEQFF.

The CDR3 loop is CAWSRASGLDTQYF. The CDR3 nucleotides are TGTGCCTGGAGTCGGGCTAGCGGGCTGGATACGCAGTATTTT. The rearrangement uses TRBV30 and TRBJ2-3, with 8 bases fitting TRBD2. Germline V gives CDR1 GTSNPN, CDR2 SVGIG (reference sequence). V gave up 2 bases and J gave up 6 bases; unmatched junction bases: 7. This CDR3 contains 14 residues.

This rearrangement joins TRBV5-1 to TRBJ1-4, with TRBD1 matching 9 bases. The CDR3 covers 14 residues. J lost 4 bases, V lost 4 bases, and 2 bases had no gene match. In germline, CDR1 is SGHRS, CDR2 YFSETQ. For the CDR3, the DNA is TGCGCCAGCAGCGGGGGACAGGGTAATGAAAAACTGTTTTTT. Amino acid sequence: CASSGGQGNEKLFF.

This clone was observed a few times. This chain joins TRBV7-9 and TRBJ1-2, with 9 bases that match TRBD1. CDR1 and CDR2 (germline): SEHNR, FQNEAQ (reference sequence). The length of the CDR3 is 14 residues. J was trimmed by 2 bases and V by 5 bases; bases with no gene match: 3. CDR3 in amino acids: CASSQGQGNYGYTF. In nucleotides, the CDR3 is TGTGCCAGCAGCCAAGGACAGGGGAACTATGGCTACACCTTC.

J is TRBJ1-2 and V is TRBV2; 9 nucleotides agree with TRBD1. CDR3 length: 15 residues. Per the germline V gene, CDR1 is SNHLY and CDR2 is FYNNEI. The junction had 9 bases not matched to a gene; V was cut back by 6 bases and J by 4 bases. This chain's CDR3 is CASRGGTGHSYGYTF. Here the CDR3 DNA reads TGTGCCAGCAGGGGGGGGACAGGGCATAGCTATGGCTACACCTTC.

V is TRBV9 and J is TRBJ1-6, with D hard to call. CDR3 size: 15 residues. Per germline, CDR1 SGDLS and CDR2 YYNGEE. Deletions cut 0 bases from V and 8 bases from J, with 12 bases between. The DNA for the CDR3 is TGTGCCAGCAGCGTAGGAGGGCATCAGGATTCACCCCTCCACTTT. Translated: CASSVGGHQDSPLHF.

The chain links TRBV5-1 to TRBJ2-3; 7 positions match TRBD1. This CDR3 spans 15 amino acids. Trimming took 4 bases from V and 2 from J; bases not matched to a gene: 7. The germline gives CDR1 SGHRS, CDR2 YFSETQ. The CDR3 coding sequence is TGCGCCAGCAGCGTACAGGGGACATCCACAGATACGCAGTATTTT. Translating gives CASSVQGTSTDTQYF.

Of note for this clone: Other DNA sequences within the sample encode an identical CDR3. The chain combines TRBV5-1 with TRBJ1-5; D is perhaps TRBD1 (5 bases). The V gene's germline CDR1 is SGHRS and CDR2 YFSETQ. Trimming took 4 bases from V and 0 from J, leaving 11 bases between them. The CDR3 contains 15 residues. This CDR3 reads CASSPGGYSNQPQHF. The CDR3 nucleotides read TGCGCCAGCAGCCCGGGGGGGTATAGCAATCAGCCCCAGCATTTT.

The chain recombines TRBV6-5 with TRBJ1-6; D not certain. CDR3 length equals 13 residues. V shed 4 bases and J shed 6 bases, with 7 bases lying between them. From germline, CDR1 is MNHEY and CDR2 SVGAGI. The CDR3 DNA reads TGTGCCAGCAGTTGGAACAGTAATTCACCCCTCCACTTT. It is translated as CASSWNSNSPLHF.

The chain couples TRBV9 to TRBJ1-1, with unresolved D. The CDR3 sequence is 14 residues long. V lost 3 bases, J lost 0 bases, and 9 bases lay in between. The germline gives CDR1 SGDLS, CDR2 YYNGEE. CDR3 region: CASSDPSMNTEAFF. CDR3 coding DNA: TGTGCCAGCAGCGACCCCTCCATGAACACTGAAGCTTTCTTT.

This chain uses TRBV7-2 with TRBJ2-7; 8 nucleotides line up with TRBD2. CDR3 length equals 15 residues. Per germline, CDR1 SGHTA and CDR2 FQGNSA. V lost 5 bases, J lost 3 bases, and 9 bases stayed unmatched. CDR3 bases: TGTGCCAGCAGCCGTCAAGCGGGAGCTGGCTACGAGCAGTACTTC. Translated: CASSRQAGAGYEQYF.

CDR3 amino acids: CASSLDLGTQYEQYF. The DNA of the CDR3 is TGTGCCAGCAGCTTGGATTTGGGGACCCAATACGAGCAGTACTTC. The rearrangement links TRBV5-4 to TRBJ2-7; tentatively, D is TRBD1 or TRBD2 (5 bases each). The CDR3 totals 15 residues. V lost 0 bases, J lost 4 bases, and 14 bases lay in between. Germline CDR1 is SGHNT and CDR2 is YYREEE (reference sequence). The variable domain in full, completed from reference TRBV5-4 and TRBJ2-7, reads ETGVTQSPTHLIKTRGQQVTLRCSSQSGHNTVSWYQQALGQGPQFIFQYYREEENGRGNFPPRFSGLQFPNYSSELNVNALELDDSALYLCASSLDLGTQYEQYFGPGTRLTVT.

The chain couples TRBV19 to TRBJ2-5; D not certain. This CDR3 spans 13 amino acids. V was cut by 4 bases and J by 2 bases, with 8 bases left in between. Germline CDR1 is LNHDA and CDR2 is SQIVND (reference sequence). The CDR3 DNA reads TGTGCCAGTAGTAGCATAATTCAAGAGACCCAGTACTTC. It is translated as CASSSIIQETQYF.

The chain couples TRBV5-1 to TRBJ2-3; D not certain. Per germline, CDR1 SGHRS and CDR2 YFSETQ. The CDR3 consists of 14 residues. Trimming pared 1 base from V and 2 bases from J, leaving 8 bases between. The CDR3 bases are TGCGCCAGCAGCTTGCTTAGTTTCACAGATACGCAGTATTTT. Translated, it gives CASSLLSFTDTQYF.

This rearrangement joins TRBV27 to TRBJ1-1; D call uncertain. V was trimmed by 8 bases and J by 0 bases, leaving 16 bases between them. From germline, CDR1 is MNHEY and CDR2 SMNVEV (reference sequence). The CDR3 has 15 residues. CDR3 residues: CASGPRSGMNTEAFF. In nucleotides, the CDR3 is TGTGCCAGCGGGCCTCGTAGTGGGATGAACACTGAAGCTTTCTTT.